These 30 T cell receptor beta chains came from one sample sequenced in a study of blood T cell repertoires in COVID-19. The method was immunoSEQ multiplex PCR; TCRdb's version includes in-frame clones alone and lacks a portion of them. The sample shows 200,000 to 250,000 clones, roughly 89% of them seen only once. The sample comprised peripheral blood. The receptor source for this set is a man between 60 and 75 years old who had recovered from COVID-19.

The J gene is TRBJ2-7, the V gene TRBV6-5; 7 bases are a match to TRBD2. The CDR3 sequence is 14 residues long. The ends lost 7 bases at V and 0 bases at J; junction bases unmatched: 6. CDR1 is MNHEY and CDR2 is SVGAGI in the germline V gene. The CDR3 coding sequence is TGTGCCAGCACTAAAGGGAGGGCCTCCTACGAGCAGTACTTC. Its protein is CASTKGRASYEQYF.

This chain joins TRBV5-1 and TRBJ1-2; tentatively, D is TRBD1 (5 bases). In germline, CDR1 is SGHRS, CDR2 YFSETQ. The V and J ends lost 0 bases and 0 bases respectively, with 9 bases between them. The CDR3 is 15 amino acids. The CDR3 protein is CASSLVGGANYGYTF. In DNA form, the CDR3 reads TGCGCCAGCAGCTTGGTGGGGGGAGCTAACTATGGCTACACCTTC.

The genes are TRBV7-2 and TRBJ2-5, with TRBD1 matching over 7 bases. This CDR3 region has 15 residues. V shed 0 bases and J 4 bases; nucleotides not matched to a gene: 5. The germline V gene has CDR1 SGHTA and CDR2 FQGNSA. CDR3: CASSLASSGGETQYF. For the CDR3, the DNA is TGTGCCAGCAGCTTAGCGTCATCAGGGGGAGAGACCCAGTACTTC.

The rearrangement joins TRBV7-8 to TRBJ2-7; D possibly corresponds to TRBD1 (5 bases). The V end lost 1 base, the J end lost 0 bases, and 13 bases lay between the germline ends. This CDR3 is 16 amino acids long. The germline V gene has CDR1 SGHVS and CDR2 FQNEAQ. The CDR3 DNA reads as TGTGCCAGCAGCTTAGGGGGCCCCATCGCCTCCTACGAGCAGTACTTC. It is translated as CASSLGGPIASYEQYF.

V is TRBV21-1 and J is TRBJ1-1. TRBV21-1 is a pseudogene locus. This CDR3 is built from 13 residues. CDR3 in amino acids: CASSSVAGDEAFF. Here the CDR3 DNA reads TGTGCCAGCAGCTCCGTCGCGGGGGATGAAGCTTTCTTT.

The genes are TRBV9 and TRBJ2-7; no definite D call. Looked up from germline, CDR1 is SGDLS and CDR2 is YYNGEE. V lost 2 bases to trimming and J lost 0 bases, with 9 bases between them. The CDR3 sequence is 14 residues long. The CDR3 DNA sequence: TGTGCCAGCAGCGTTTTCCCTAGCTCCTACGAGCAGTACTTC. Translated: CASSVFPSSYEQYF.

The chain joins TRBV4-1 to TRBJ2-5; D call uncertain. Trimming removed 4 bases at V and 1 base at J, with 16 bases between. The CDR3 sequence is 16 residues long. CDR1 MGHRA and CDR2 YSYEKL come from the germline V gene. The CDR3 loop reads CASSRQPTEFQETQYF. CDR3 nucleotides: TGCGCCAGCAGCCGACAACCCACAGAGTTCCAAGAGACCCAGTACTTC.

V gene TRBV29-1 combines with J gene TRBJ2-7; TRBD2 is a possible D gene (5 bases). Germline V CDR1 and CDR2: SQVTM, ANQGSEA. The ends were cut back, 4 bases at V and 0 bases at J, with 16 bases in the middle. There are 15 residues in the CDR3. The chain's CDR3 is CSVVESGLPSYEQYF. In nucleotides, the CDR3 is TGCAGCGTTGTCGAGAGCGGACTCCCCTCCTACGAGCAGTACTTC.

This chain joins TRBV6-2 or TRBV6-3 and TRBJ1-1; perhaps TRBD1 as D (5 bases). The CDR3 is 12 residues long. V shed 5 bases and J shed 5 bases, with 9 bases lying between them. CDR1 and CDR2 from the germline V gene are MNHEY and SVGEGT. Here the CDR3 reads CASSPRDTEAFF. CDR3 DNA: TGTGCCAGCAGTCCCAGGGATACTGAAGCTTTCTTT.

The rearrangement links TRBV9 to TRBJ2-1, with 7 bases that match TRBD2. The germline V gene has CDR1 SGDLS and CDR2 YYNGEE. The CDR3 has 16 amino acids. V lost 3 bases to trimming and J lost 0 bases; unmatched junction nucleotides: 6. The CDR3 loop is CASSASSGRSYNEQFF. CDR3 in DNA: TGTGCCAGCAGCGCCTCTAGCGGACGCTCCTACAATGAGCAGTTCTTC. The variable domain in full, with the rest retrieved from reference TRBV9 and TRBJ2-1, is DSGVTQTPKHLITATGQRVTLRCSPRSGDLSVYWYQQSLDQGLQFLIQYYNGEERAKGNILERFSAQQFPDLHSELNLSSLELGDSALYFCASSASSGRSYNEQFFGPGTRLTVL.

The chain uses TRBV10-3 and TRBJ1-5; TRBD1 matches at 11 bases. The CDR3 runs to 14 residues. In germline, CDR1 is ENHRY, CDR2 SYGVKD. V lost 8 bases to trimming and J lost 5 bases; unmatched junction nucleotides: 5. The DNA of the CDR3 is TGTGCCATCCGGGGACAGGGGGTTCATCAGCCCCAGCATTTT. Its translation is CAIRGQGVHQPQHF.

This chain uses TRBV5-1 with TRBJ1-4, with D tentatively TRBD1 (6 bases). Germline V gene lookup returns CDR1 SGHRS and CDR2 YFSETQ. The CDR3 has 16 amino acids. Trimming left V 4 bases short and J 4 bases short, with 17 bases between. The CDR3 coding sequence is TGCGCCAGCAGCCCGGGGACAACCCTTGGTAATGAAAAACTGTTTTTT. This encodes CASSPGTTLGNEKLFF.

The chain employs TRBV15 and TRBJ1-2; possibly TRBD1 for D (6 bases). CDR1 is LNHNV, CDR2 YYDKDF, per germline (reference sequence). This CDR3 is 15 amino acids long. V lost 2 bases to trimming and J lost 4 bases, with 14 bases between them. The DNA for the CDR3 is TGTGCCACCAGCAGATCCGGACAGAAGCTCTATGGCTACACCTTC. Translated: CATSRSGQKLYGYTF.

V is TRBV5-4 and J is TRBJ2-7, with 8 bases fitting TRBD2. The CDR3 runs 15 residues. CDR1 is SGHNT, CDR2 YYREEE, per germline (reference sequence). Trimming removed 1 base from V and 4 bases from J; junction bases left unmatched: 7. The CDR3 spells CASSLRLAGLYEQYF. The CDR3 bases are TGTGCCAGCAGCTTGAGGCTAGCGGGTTTATACGAGCAGTACTTC.

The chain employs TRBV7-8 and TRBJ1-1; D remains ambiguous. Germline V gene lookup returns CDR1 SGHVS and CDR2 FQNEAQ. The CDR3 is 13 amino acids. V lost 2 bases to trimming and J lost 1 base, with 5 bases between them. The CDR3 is CASSLNTNTEAFF. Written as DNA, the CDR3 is TGTGCCAGCAGCTTAAACACGAACACTGAAGCTTTCTTT.

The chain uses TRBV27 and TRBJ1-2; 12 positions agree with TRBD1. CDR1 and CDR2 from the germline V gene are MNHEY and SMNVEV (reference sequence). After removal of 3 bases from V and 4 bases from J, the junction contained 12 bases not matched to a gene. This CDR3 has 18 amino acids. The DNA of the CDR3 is TGTGCCAGCAGTTTCGATAGGGGACAGGGGGCTTTGTTCTATGGCTACACCTTC. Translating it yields CASSFDRGQGALFYGYTF.

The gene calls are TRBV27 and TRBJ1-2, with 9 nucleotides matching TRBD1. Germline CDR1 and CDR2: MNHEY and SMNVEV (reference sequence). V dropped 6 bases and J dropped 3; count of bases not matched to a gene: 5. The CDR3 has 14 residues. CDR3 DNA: TGTGCCAGCAGACCCTGGGACAGGGACTATGGCTACACCTTC. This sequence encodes CASRPWDRDYGYTF.

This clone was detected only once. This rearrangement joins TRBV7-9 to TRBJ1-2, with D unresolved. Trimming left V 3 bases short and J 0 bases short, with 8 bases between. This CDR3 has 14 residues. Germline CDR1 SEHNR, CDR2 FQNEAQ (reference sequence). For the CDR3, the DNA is TGTGCCAGCAGCTTCCCCATTCCTAACTATGGCTACACCTTC. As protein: CASSFPIPNYGYTF.

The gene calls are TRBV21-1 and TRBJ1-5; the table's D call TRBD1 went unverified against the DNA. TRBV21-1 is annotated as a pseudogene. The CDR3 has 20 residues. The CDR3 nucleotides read TGTGCCAGCAGCTCACGACAGGGGCAAAACAACTTACAGCCCGATCAGCCCCAGCATTTT. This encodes CASSSRQGQNNLQPDQPQHF.

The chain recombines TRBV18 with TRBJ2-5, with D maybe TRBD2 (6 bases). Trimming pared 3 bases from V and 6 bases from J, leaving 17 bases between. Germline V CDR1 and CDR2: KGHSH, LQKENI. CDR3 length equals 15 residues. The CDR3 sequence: CASSPSWGDGKTQYF. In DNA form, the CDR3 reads TGTGCCAGCTCACCCTCTTGGGGGGACGGAAAGACCCAGTACTTC.

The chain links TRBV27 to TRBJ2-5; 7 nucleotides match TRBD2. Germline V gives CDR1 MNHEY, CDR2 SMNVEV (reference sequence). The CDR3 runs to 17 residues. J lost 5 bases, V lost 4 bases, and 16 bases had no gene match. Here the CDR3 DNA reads TGTGCCAGCAGTTCCCACCCGATGGGAGGGCTTATGGAGACCCAGTACTTC. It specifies CASSSHPMGGLMETQYF.

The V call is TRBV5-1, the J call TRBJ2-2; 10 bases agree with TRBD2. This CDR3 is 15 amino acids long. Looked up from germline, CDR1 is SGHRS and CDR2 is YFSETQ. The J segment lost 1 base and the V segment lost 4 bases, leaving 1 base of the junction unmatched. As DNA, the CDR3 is TGCGCCAGCAGCCGGACTAGCGGGAACACCGGGGAGCTGTTTTTT. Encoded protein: CASSRTSGNTGELFF.

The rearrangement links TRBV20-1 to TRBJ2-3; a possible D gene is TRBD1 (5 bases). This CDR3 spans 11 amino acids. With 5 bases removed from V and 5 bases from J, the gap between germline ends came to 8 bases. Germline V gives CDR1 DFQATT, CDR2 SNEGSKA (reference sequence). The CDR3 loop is CSALREDTQYF. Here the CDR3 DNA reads TGCAGTGCTCTCAGGGAAGATACGCAGTATTTT.

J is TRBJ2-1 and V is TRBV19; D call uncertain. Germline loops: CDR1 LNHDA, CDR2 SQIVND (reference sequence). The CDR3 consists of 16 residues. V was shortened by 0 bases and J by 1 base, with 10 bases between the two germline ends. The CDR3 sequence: CASSIDRGISYNEQFF. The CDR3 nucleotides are TGTGCCAGTAGTATAGATCGTGGCATATCCTACAATGAGCAGTTCTTC.

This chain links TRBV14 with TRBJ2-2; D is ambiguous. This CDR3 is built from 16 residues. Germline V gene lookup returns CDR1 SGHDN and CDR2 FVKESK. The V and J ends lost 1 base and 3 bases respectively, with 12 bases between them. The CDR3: CASSQVAARYTGELFF. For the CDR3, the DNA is TGTGCCAGCAGCCAAGTCGCCGCGAGGTACACCGGGGAGCTGTTTTTT.

The CDR3: CASSPGQVGSGANVLTF. DNA of the CDR3: TGTGCCAGCTCACCGGGACAGGTCGGCTCTGGGGCCAACGTCCTGACTTTC. The chain uses TRBV18 and TRBJ2-6, with TRBD1 matching 8 bases. The CDR3 sequence is 17 residues long. Germline trimming cut 3 bases from V and 0 bases from J; bases unmatched to any gene: 4. CDR1 is KGHSH and CDR2 is LQKENI in the germline V gene.

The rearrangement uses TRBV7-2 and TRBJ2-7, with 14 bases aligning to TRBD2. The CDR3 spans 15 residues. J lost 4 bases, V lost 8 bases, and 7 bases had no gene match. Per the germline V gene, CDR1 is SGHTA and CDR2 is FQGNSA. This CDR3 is CASAPRTSGRYEQYF. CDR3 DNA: TGTGCCAGCGCTCCCCGGACTAGCGGGAGGTACGAGCAGTACTTC.

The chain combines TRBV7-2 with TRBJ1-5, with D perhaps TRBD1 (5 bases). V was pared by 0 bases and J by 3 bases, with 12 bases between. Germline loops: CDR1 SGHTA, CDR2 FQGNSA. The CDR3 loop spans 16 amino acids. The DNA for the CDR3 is TGTGCCAGCAGCTTAGCAGCGACAGTTAACAATCAGCCCCAGCATTTT. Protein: CASSLAATVNNQPQHF.

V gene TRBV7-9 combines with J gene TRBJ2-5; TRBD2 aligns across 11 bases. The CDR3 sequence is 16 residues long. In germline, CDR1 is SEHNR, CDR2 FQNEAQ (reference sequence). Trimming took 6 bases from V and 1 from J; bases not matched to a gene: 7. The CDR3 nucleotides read TGTGCCAGCAGACCCGGACTAGCGGGTTTCCAAGAGACCCAGTACTTC. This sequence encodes CASRPGLAGFQETQYF.

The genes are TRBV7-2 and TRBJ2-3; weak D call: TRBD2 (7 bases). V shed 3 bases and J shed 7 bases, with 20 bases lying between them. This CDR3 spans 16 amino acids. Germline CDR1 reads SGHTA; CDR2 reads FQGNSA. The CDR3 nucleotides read TGTGCCAGCAGCTTTTGGGGGGGCACTGTGGGGAATACGCAGTATTTT. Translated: CASSFWGGTVGNTQYF.